Below are 9 T cell receptor beta chains sequenced from a single sample in a study of Ad26.COV2.S vaccination and SARS-CoV-2 variants. The repertoire was sequenced with immunoSEQ multiplex PCR; TCRdb's copy has only in-frame clones and lacks some. This repertoire shows roughly 510,000 clones, 87% found once; its top ten account for around 13%. Treatment denoted: roughly 18 received Ad26.COV2.S at low or high dose, single or two shots; roughly five received placebo; per-sample allocation not given. Day 63 after the first vaccine or placebo injection was the time point for sampling. The input for sequencing was peripheral blood, taken in a trial of Ad26.COV2.S vaccine versus placebo. The receptors here all came from a person aged 18-60 years who received the Ad26.COV2.S COVID-19 vaccine or a placebo.

The V call is TRBV27, the J call TRBJ1-4, with 9 bases fitting TRBD1. The germline V gene encodes CDR1 MNHEY and CDR2 SMNVEV (reference sequence). The length of the CDR3 is 13 residues. The ends lost 8 bases at V and 7 bases at J; junction bases unmatched: 5. The CDR3 protein is CASGDRGVEKLFF. CDR3 bases: TGTGCCAGCGGAGACAGGGGGGTTGAAAAACTGTTTTTT.

In its sample, this clone was seen once. The V and J genes are TRBV9 and TRBJ2-3; D may be TRBD1 or TRBD2 (5 bases each). The CDR3 loop spans 13 amino acids. Trimming removed 5 bases at V and 0 bases at J, with 7 bases between. CDR1 is SGDLS, CDR2 YYNGEE, per germline. CDR3 DNA: TGTGCCAGCAGAAGGGACAGCACAGATACGCAGTATTTT. It specifies CASRRDSTDTQYF.

This sequence joins TRBV6-2 or TRBV6-3 and TRBJ2-5; 11 nucleotides line up with TRBD2. Germline lookup yields CDR1 MNHEY and CDR2 SVGEGT. With 4 bases clipped from V and 4 bases from J, the junction kept 5 bases outside the gene matches. The CDR3 loop spans 15 amino acids. The CDR3 DNA reads as TGTGCCAGCAGTTTCGGGCTAGCGGGAGGAGAGACCCAGTACTTC. This translates into CASSFGLAGGETQYF.

The chain recombines TRBV23-1 with TRBJ1-5; no clear D. TRBV23-1 belongs to the ORF category, with a function that is uncertain. CDR3 length: 18 amino acids. V lost 0 bases, J lost 0 bases, and 15 bases lay in between. The CDR3 DNA follows: TGCGCCAGCAGTCAATCGGACCCCCGATCCTATAGCAATCAGCCCCAGCATTTT. This encodes CASSQSDPRSYSNQPQHF.

The chain joins TRBV28 to TRBJ2-1; D unresolved. This CDR3 contains 14 residues. V dropped 1 base and J dropped 6 bases, with 10 bases sitting between them. Germline V lookup: CDR1 MDHEN, CDR2 SYDVKM. For the CDR3, the DNA is TGTGCCAGCAGTTTATCTGTAACGGGCAATGAGCAGTTCTTC. This gives the protein CASSLSVTGNEQFF.

The V gene is TRBV5-5, the J gene TRBJ2-7, with D perhaps TRBD1 or TRBD2 (5 bases each). The CDR3 is 12 residues long. Trimming took 5 bases from V and 4 from J, leaving 10 bases between them. Per germline, CDR1 SGHKS and CDR2 YYEKEE (reference sequence). As DNA, the CDR3 is TGTGCCAGCAGGAGGGACCTGTACGAGCAGTACTTC. Translated, it gives CASRRDLYEQYF.

This chain uses TRBV7-9 with TRBJ1-2; D not certain. Germline values: CDR1 SEHNR, CDR2 FQNEAQ (reference sequence). The V end lost 1 base, the J end lost 4 bases, and 7 bases lay between the germline ends. This CDR3 contains 13 residues. The CDR3, as DNA: TGTGCCAGCAGCTTAGAGAATAGCTATGGCTACACCTTC. It codes for CASSLENSYGYTF.

The CDR3, as DNA: TGTGCCAGCAGCTTAGGACAGGGTTTTCAAGAGACCCAGTACTTC. Translated, it gives CASSLGQGFQETQYF. The chain joins TRBV7-2 to TRBJ2-5, with 7 bases matching TRBD1. The CDR3 spans 15 residues. V was pared by 1 base and J by 2 bases, with 4 bases of the junction left unmatched. Per the germline V gene, CDR1 is SGHTA and CDR2 is FQGNSA.

The rearrangement links TRBV6-5 to TRBJ2-2, with 9 bases matching TRBD1. Unmatched junction bases numbered 4, after V lost 6 bases and J lost 5 bases. The germline gives CDR1 MNHEY, CDR2 SVGAGI. This CDR3 comprises 14 residues. CDR3 DNA sequence: TGTGCCAGCAGAGTCGGGACAGGGACCGGGGAGCTGTTTTTT. This gives the protein CASRVGTGTGELFF.